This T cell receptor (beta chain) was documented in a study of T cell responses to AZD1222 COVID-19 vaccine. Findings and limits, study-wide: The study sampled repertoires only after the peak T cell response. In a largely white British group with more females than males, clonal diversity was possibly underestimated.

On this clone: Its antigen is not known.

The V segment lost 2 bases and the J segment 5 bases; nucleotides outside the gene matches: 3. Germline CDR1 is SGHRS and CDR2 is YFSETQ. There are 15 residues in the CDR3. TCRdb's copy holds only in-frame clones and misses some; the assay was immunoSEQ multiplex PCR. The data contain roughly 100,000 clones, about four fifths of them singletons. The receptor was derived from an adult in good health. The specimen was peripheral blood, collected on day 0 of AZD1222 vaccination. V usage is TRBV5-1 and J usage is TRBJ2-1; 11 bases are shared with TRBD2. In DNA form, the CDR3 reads TGCGCCAGCAGCTTTCGACTAGCGGGAAACAATGAGCAGTTCTTC. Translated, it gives CASSFRLAGNNEQFF.